The 21 T cell receptor beta chains below were found in one sample sequenced in a study of T cells in localized non-small cell lung cancer. Sequencing was performed with immunoSEQ multiplex PCR; in TCRdb, only in-frame clones are kept and a portion is missing. The table has some 55,000 clones, approximately 80% seen once; the top ten hold just under 20%. Sequenced here: peripheral blood, sampled before any cancer treatment. Every receptor here comes from a female donor over 55 with stage II squamous cell lung carcinoma.

This clone appeared once. In nucleotides, the CDR3 is TGCGCCAGCAGCTTGGCCCTCCCGGGGGCGGGAACCGGGGAGCTGTTTTTT. This sequence encodes CASSLALPGAGTGELFF. This chain connects TRBV5-1 to TRBJ2-2; possibly TRBD1 or TRBD2 for D (6 bases each). The V end was cut by 0 bases, the J end by 5 bases, with 17 bases between. The germline V gene has CDR1 SGHRS and CDR2 YFSETQ. This CDR3 contains 17 residues.

The genes are TRBV29-1 and TRBJ1-1; D call uncertain. The V gene's germline CDR1 is SQVTM and CDR2 ANQGSEA. With 5 bases removed from V and 1 base from J, the gap between germline ends came to 14 bases. The length of the CDR3 is 14 residues. Here the CDR3 reads CSVRPDRTNTEAFF. The CDR3 region has the DNA TGCAGCGTTCGACCGGACCGAACGAACACTGAAGCTTTCTTT.

As DNA, the CDR3 is TGTGCCAGCAGTTTTGGAGGGGCGGTTGGCTATGGCTACACCTTC. It encodes CASSFGGAVGYGYTF. The J gene is TRBJ1-2, the V gene TRBV27; D perhaps matches TRBD1 (5 bases). CDR1 and CDR2 from the germline V gene are MNHEY and SMNVEV (reference sequence). Trimming removed 3 bases from V and 4 bases from J, with 15 bases in between. The CDR3 runs to 15 residues.

In its sample, this clone was seen a few times. The chain joins TRBV7-9 to TRBJ1-5; the match to TRBD1 covers 9 bases. The CDR3 sequence is 16 residues long. The germline V gene encodes CDR1 SEHNR and CDR2 FQNEAQ (reference sequence). V lost 5 bases, J lost 6 bases, and 11 bases stayed unmatched. The CDR3 sequence: CASSQPGTGISQPQHF. Here the CDR3 DNA reads TGTGCCAGCAGCCAACCCGGGACAGGGATCAGTCAGCCCCAGCATTTT.

This clone was seen a single time. The V gene is TRBV2, the J gene TRBJ2-4; tentative D call: TRBD1 (6 bases). The germline gives CDR1 SNHLY, CDR2 FYNNEI. This CDR3 is 16 amino acids long. The V end lost 6 bases, the J end lost 4 bases, and 19 bases lay between the germline ends. The CDR3 is CASSDLLRTAKNIQYF. DNA of the CDR3: TGTGCCAGCAGCGATCTCCTCCGGACAGCGAAAAACATTCAGTACTTC. Together with reference TRBV2 and TRBJ2-4, the CDR3 gives the full variable domain: EPEVTQTPSHQVTQMGQEVILRCVPISNHLYFYWYRQILGQKVEFLVSFYNNEISEKSEIFDDQFSVERPDGSNFTLKIRSTKLEDSAMYFCASSDLLRTAKNIQYFGAGTRLSVL.

The chain uses TRBV30 and TRBJ1-3; TRBD1 is a possible D gene (6 bases). The CDR3 is 17 residues long. Germline V lookup: CDR1 GTSNPN, CDR2 SVGIG (reference sequence). V was clipped by 4 bases and J by 0 bases, with 19 bases between them. CDR3 nucleotide sequence: TGTGCCTGGAACCTCCAAGGGGGTGGGAGCTCTGGAAACACCATATATTTT. It translates to CAWNLQGGGSSGNTIYF.

This clone has more than one count but fewer than ten. This rearrangement joins TRBV6-6 to TRBJ1-1; D not resolved. Trimming left V 6 bases short and J 6 bases short, with 5 bases between. This CDR3 has 10 residues. From germline, CDR1 is MNHNY and CDR2 SVGAGI (reference sequence). CDR3 in DNA: TGTGCCAGCAGAGATTCTGAAGCTTTCTTT. It encodes CASRDSEAFF.

V gene TRBV19 combines with J gene TRBJ1-2, with 7 bases matching TRBD1. Germline V gene data show CDR1 as LNHDA and CDR2 as SQIVND (reference sequence). This CDR3 has 15 residues. V lost 5 bases to trimming and J lost 1 base; unmatched junction nucleotides: 7. The CDR3 bases are TGTGCCAGTAGTCCCCGACAGGGTCATAACTATGGCTACACCTTC. Translated: CASSPRQGHNYGYTF. Filled out from reference TRBV19 and TRBJ1-2, the complete variable domain reads DGGITQSPKYLFRKEGQNVTLSCEQNLNHDAMYWYRQDPGQGLRLIYYSQIVNDFQKGDIAEGYSVSREKKESFPLTVTSAQKNPTAFYLCASSPRQGHNYGYTFGSGTRLTVV.

Only one count was recorded for this clone. The rearrangement uses TRBV19 and TRBJ1-2; maybe TRBD1 (5 bases). Trimming took 3 bases from V and 3 from J, leaving 11 bases between them. Germline V lookup: CDR1 LNHDA, CDR2 SQIVND (reference sequence). This CDR3 contains 14 residues. The CDR3 bases are TGTGCCAGTAGTATCATGGGGCGCGACTATGGCTACACCTTC. As protein: CASSIMGRDYGYTF.

This rearrangement joins TRBV4-3 to TRBJ2-3; 16 bases are shared with TRBD2. Germline trimming cut 0 bases from V and 2 bases from J; bases unmatched to any gene: 8. Germline CDR1 reads LGHNA; CDR2 reads YSLEER. The CDR3 runs to 20 residues. Here the CDR3 DNA reads TGCGCCAGCAGCCAAGACCCCGGGACTAGCGGGGGGGTCTACACAGATACGCAGTATTTT. Protein: CASSQDPGTSGGVYTDTQYF.

This sequence joins TRBV15 and TRBJ2-1; 7 bases map to TRBD2. Trimming cost V 0 bases and J 3 bases; bases outside gene matches: 5. The CDR3 is 16 amino acids. From germline, CDR1 is LNHNV and CDR2 YYDKDF (reference sequence). The CDR3 reads CATSRDRASGYNEQFF. CDR3 nucleotides: TGTGCCACCAGCAGAGATAGGGCTAGCGGCTACAATGAGCAGTTCTTC.

The chain carries TRBV6-5 and TRBJ1-5; weak D call: TRBD1 (6 bases). CDR1 is MNHEY and CDR2 is SVGAGI in the germline V gene. The CDR3 is 13 amino acids. The V gene lost 6 bases and the J gene lost 6 bases, with 12 bases spanning the gap. The CDR3 bases are TGTGCCAGCAGCCGGGGACACCTTCAGCCCCAGCATTTT. Protein product: CASSRGHLQPQHF.

V is TRBV9 and J is TRBJ1-2, with D unresolved. Trimming pared 3 bases from V and 6 bases from J, leaving 15 bases between. Germline V lookup: CDR1 SGDLS, CDR2 YYNGEE. The CDR3 contains 14 residues. CDR3 nucleotides: TGTGCCAGCAGCGCAACGACGGGGAGCAATGGCTACACCTTC. Translating it yields CASSATTGSNGYTF.

J is TRBJ2-1 and V is TRBV7-2; no clear D. Trimming pared 5 bases from V and 0 bases from J, leaving 11 bases between. CDR3 length equals 15 residues. Germline CDR1 SGHTA, CDR2 FQGNSA. DNA of the CDR3: TGTGCCAGCAGCCCTCGGCGCAGCTCCTACAATGAGCAGTTCTTC. This codes for CASSPRRSSYNEQFF.

CDR3 nucleotide sequence: TGTGCCAGCAGCTTAGGGGGGGCCGCTAACTATGGCTACACCTTC. It translates to CASSLGGAANYGYTF. This chain connects TRBV11-2 to TRBJ1-2, with D possibly being TRBD1 (6 bases). There are 15 residues in the CDR3. The V and J ends lost 1 base and 0 bases respectively, with 9 bases between them. The germline CDR1 and CDR2 sequences are SGHAT and FQNNGV.

The chain has TRBV6-5 and TRBJ1-2; 10 positions match TRBD1. This CDR3 has 15 amino acids. After removal of 5 bases from V and 6 bases from J, the junction contained 9 bases not matched to a gene. Germline V gene lookup returns CDR1 MNHEY and CDR2 SVGAGI. The chain's CDR3 is CASSPMYGTGDGYTF. The CDR3 DNA reads as TGTGCCAGCAGTCCAATGTACGGGACAGGGGATGGCTACACCTTC.

This chain connects TRBV5-4 to TRBJ1-1; D gene ambiguous. Germline loops: CDR1 SGHNT, CDR2 YYREEE (reference sequence). V was cut by 3 bases and J by 7 bases, with 13 bases left in between. The CDR3 runs 13 residues. CDR3: CASSSEGASEAFF. For the CDR3, the DNA is TGTGCCAGCAGCTCCGAGGGAGCTAGTGAAGCTTTCTTT.

The chain uses TRBV5-1 and TRBJ2-5, with 11 bases matching TRBD2. CDR1 is SGHRS and CDR2 is YFSETQ in the germline V gene. V shed 5 bases, J shed 5 bases, and the junction held 2 bases outside the gene matches. CDR3 length: 13 amino acids. The CDR3 is CASSGLAGETQYF. The CDR3 region has the DNA TGCGCCAGCAGTGGACTAGCGGGCGAGACCCAGTACTTC.

V gene TRBV7-2 combines with J gene TRBJ2-3, with D possibly being TRBD1 or TRBD2 (5 bases each). V was trimmed by 3 bases and J by 1 base, leaving 11 bases between them. The CDR3 extends over 15 amino acids. Germline values: CDR1 SGHTA, CDR2 FQGNSA. The CDR3 reads CASSFGDPGTDTQYF. The CDR3 DNA reads as TGTGCCAGCAGCTTTGGGGACCCTGGCACAGATACGCAGTATTTT.

The rearrangement joins TRBV6-5 to TRBJ1-3; tentatively, D is TRBD1 (5 bases). The germline gives CDR1 MNHEY, CDR2 SVGAGI. This CDR3 spans 15 amino acids. V was clipped by 7 bases and J by 5 bases, with 18 bases between them. The CDR3 spells CASTADGRVRNTIYF. CDR3 coding DNA: TGTGCCAGCACTGCCGATGGCAGGGTGAGAAACACCATATATTTT.

Here the CDR3 reads CASSSKGSGANVLTF. DNA for the CDR3: TGTGCCAGCAGCTCGAAGGGCTCTGGGGCCAACGTCCTGACTTTC. This sequence joins TRBV7-3 and TRBJ2-6; D call uncertain. The CDR3 length is 15 residues. Trimming took 4 bases from V and 0 from J, leaving 7 bases between them. The V gene's germline CDR1 is SGHTA and CDR2 FQGTGA.